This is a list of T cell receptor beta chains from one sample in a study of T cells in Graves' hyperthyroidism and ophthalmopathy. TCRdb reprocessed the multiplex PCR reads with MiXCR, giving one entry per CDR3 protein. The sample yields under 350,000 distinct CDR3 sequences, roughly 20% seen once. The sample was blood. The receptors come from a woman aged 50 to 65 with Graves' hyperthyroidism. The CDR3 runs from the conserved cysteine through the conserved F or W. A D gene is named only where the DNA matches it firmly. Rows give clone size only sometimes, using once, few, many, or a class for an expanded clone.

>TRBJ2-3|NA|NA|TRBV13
TGTGCCAGCAGCCGGGGACTCCAAACGTCTACCTACACAGATACGCAGTATTTT
CASSRGLQTSTYTDTQYF
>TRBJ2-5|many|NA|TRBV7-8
TGTGCCAGCAGCTCCATGTTCTATGCTCGCCAAGAGACCCAGTACTTC
CASSSMFYARQETQYF
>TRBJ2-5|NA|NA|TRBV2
TGTGCCAGCAGTCACAGGGCCCCAGAGACCCAGTACTTC
CASSHRAPETQYF
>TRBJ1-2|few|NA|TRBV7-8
TGTGCCAGCAGCTCAACATTGGACAGTACCTATGGCTACACCTTC
CASSSTLDSTYGYTF
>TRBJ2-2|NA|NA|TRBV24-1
TGTGCCACCAGTGATCAACTAGCACCGAACACCGGGGAGCTGTTTTTT
CATSDQLAPNTGELFF
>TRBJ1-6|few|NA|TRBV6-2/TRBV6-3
TGTGCCAGCAGGCCCGTGGGGGACGCTTCACCCCTCCACTTT
CASRPVGDASPLHF
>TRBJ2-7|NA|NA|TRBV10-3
TGTGCCATCAGGACAGGAACCTACGAGCAGTACTTC
CAIRTGTYEQYF
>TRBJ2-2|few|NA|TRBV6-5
TGTGCCAGCAGTTACGGGCCTAAGAACACCGGGGAGCTGTTTTTT
CASSYGPKNTGELFF
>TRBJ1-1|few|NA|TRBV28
TGTGCCAGCAGTTTGGGCCAGGACACTGAGGCTTTCTTT
CASSLGQDTEAFF
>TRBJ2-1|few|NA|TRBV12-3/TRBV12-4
TGTGCCAGCAGTGCTCCCGGCAATGAGCAGTTCTTC
CASSAPGNEQFF
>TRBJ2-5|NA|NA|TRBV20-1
TGCAGTGCTAGAGATGGATTAGCAATAGATGAGACCCAGTACTTC
CSARDGLAIDETQYF
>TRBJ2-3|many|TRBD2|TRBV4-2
TGTGCCAGCAGCCAAGATGGGACTAGCGGGGTCGATACGCAGTATTTT
CASSQDGTSGVDTQYF
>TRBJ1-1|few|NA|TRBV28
TGTGCCAGCAGTATCACCGGCCTTTCGAACACTGAAGCTTTCTTT
CASSITGLSNTEAFF
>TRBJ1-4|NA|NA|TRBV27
TGTGCCAGCAGTTTTCTTACACCTGCAACTAATGAAAAACTGTTTTTT
CASSFLTPATNEKLFF
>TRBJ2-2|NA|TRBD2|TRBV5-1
TGCGCCAGCAGCCCCGCAGCGGGGAGGAACACCGGGGAGCTGTTTTTT
CASSPAAGRNTGELFF
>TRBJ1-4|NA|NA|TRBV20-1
TGCAGTGCTAGTGGTGGGGCCGCGTCGGATAATGAAAAACTGTTTTTT
CSASGGAASDNEKLFF
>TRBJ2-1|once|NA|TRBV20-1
TGCAGTGCTAGAGATTGGCGGGGCCCCCCTCTCAATGAGCAGTTCTTC
CSARDWRGPPLNEQFF
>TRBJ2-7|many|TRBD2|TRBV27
TGTGCCAGCAGTTCGACTAGCGGGCCCTCCTACGAGCAGTACTTC
CASSSTSGPSYEQYF
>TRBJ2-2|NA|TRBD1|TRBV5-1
TGCGCCAGCAGCCCCCGGACAGGGGGCAACACCGGGGAGCTGTTTTTT
CASSPRTGGNTGELFF
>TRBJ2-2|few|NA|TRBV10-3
TGTGCCATCAGTGATTCAGGCCGTGGGACCACCGGGGAGCTGTTTTTT
CAISDSGRGTTGELFF
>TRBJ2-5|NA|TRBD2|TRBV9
TGTGCCAGCAGCGTGGGGAACGTGGGGGCTAGCGGGTTACAAGAGACCCAGTACTTC
CASSVGNVGASGLQETQYF
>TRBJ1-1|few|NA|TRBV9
TGTGCCACACCCCAGAAGGGGGTGAACACTGAAGCTTTCTTT
CATPQKGVNTEAFF
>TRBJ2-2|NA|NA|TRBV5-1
TGCGCCAGCAGCTTGAACCGTTACACCGGGGAGCTGTTTTTT
CASSLNRYTGELFF
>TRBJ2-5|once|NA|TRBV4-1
TGCGCCAGCAGCCAGACTACTAGTTTGGGGGGAGAGACCCAGTACTTC
CASSQTTSLGGETQYF
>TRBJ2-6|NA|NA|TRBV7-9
TGTGCCAGCATTGTGGACTCTGGGGCCAACGTCCCGACTTTC
CASIVDSGANVPTF
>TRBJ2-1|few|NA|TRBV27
TGTGCCAGCAGAGTAGAAGGATCCTACAATGAGCAGTTCTTC
CASRVEGSYNEQFF
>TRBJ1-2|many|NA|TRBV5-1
TGCGCCAGCAGCTCCGGGCCCACGGGTTATGGCTACACCTTC
CASSSGPTGYGYTF
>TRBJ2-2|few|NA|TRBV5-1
TGCGCCAGCAGCGAGGGACTGCCTGACCCGAACACCGGGGAGCTGTTTTTT
CASSEGLPDPNTGELFF
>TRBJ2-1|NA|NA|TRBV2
TGTGCCAGCAGTGGGCAGTATGGTGAGCAGTTCTTC
CASSGQYGEQFF
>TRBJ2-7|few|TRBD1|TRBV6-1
TGTGCCAGCAGTGGGGGACAGGGGGCGCGATACGAGCAGTACTTC
CASSGGQGARYEQYF
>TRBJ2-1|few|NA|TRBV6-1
TGTGCCAGCAGTGTGATTAGCCATGGCTCCTACAATGAGCAGTTCTTC
CASSVISHGSYNEQFF
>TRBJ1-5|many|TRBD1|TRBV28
TGTGCCAGCAGCCGACAGGGAATGCGCAATCAGCCCCAGCATTTT
CASSRQGMRNQPQHF
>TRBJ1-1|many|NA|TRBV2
TGTGCCAGCATGGGACCGGTCGACACTGAAGCTTTCTTT
CASMGPVDTEAFF
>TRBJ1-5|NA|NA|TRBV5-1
TGCGCCAGCAGCTTGGGGTCAGACCGCAATCAGCCCCAGCATTTT
CASSLGSDRNQPQHF
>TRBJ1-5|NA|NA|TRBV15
TGTGCCACCAGCAGAGATAGGCTTCAGCCCCAGCATTTT
CATSRDRLQPQHF
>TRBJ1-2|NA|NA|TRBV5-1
TGCGCCAGCAGCTTTTCCGAGACTACTAACTATGGCTACACCTTC
CASSFSETTNYGYTF
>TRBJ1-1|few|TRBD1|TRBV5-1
TGCGCCAGCCTATCCGGGACAGGGGGCACTGAAGCTTTCTTT
CASLSGTGGTEAFF
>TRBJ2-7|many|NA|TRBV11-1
TGTGCCAGCAGCCTGGGCTACTCCTACGAGCAGTACTTC
CASSLGYSYEQYF
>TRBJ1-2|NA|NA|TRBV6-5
TGTGCCAGCAGTTACCGGGGGGTTGAAGGCTACACCTTC
CASSYRGVEGYTF
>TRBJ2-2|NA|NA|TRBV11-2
TGTGCCAGCAGCTTAATGGGGGGAGAGGAGTTTGGCGGGGAGCTGTTTTTT
CASSLMGGEEFGGELFF
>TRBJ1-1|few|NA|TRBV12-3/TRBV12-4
TGTGCCAGCAGTCCTGGGACCTGGAACACTGAAGCTTTCTTT
CASSPGTWNTEAFF
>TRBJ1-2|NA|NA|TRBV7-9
TGTGCCAGCAGTTCCCCTACCAGGGTCGGCTACACCTTC
CASSSPTRVGYTF
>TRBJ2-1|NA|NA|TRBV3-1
TGTGCCAGCAGCCAAGAAGTCCGGGACCTATACAATGAGCAGTTCTTC
CASSQEVRDLYNEQFF
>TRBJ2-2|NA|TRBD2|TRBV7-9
TGTGCCAGCGTAAGCGGGGGGATGAGCACCGGGGAGCTGTTTTTT
CASVSGGMSTGELFF
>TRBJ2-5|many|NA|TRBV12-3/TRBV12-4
TGTGCCAGCAGTCCCTCTAGGGAAGAGACCCAGTACTTC
CASSPSREETQYF
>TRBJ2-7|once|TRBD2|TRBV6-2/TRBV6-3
TGTGCCAGCATGAGGACTAGCACCCTCCAGGTCCCCTACGAGCAGTACTTC
CASMRTSTLQVPYEQYF
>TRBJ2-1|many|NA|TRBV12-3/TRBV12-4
TGTGCCACCAGGGGGGCGGGGGGTTCCTACAATGAGCAGTTCTTC
CATRGAGGSYNEQFF
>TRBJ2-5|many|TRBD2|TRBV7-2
TGTGCCAGCAGCTGGGGGTTTAGCGGGGGATTGTACCAAGAGACCCAGTACTTC
CASSWGFSGGLYQETQYF
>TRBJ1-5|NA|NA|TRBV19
TGTGCCAGTAGGGATCGGGTGCCGATGCCCCAGCATTTT
CASRDRVPMPQHF
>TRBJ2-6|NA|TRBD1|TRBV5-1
TGCGCCACCAGGACAGGGGAGTCTGGGGCCAACGTCCTGACTTTC
CATRTGESGANVLTF
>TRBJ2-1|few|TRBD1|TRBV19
TGTGCCAGTATTGGACAGGGCTACAATGAGCAGTTCTTC
CASIGQGYNEQFF
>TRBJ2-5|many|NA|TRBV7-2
TGTGCCAGCAGCCAGGGAGTATTCCAAGAGACCCAGTACTTC
CASSQGVFQETQYF
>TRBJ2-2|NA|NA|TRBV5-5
TGTGCCAGCAGCTTGGAGTGGGGGTCCGGGGAGCTGTTTTTT
CASSLEWGSGELFF
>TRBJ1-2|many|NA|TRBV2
TGTGCCAGCGGGGGAGGGTATGGCTACACCTTC
CASGGGYGYTF
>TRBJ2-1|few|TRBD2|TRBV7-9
TGTGCCAGCAGCCAGGGACTAGCGCGCAATGAGCAGTTCTTC
CASSQGLARNEQFF
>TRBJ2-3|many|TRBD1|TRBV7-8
TGTGCCAGTTGGGACAGGGGGGCAGATACGCAGTATTTT
CASWDRGADTQYF
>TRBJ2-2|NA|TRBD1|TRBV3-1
TGTGCCAGCAGCCAAGGGACAGGGGGCTTCAGAAACACCGGGGAGCTGTTTTTT
CASSQGTGGFRNTGELFF
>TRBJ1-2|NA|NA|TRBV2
TGTGCCAACTGGACGGTGAACTATGGCTACACCTTC
CANWTVNYGYTF
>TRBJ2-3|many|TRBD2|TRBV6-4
TGTGCCAGCAGTGACGGGGCGGGAGGGCCCCCAGATACGCAGTATTTT
CASSDGAGGPPDTQYF
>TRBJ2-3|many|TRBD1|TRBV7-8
TGTGCCAGCAGTCAAGCGGGGACAGGGGGCACAGATACGCAGTATTTT
CASSQAGTGGTDTQYF